The present T cell receptor beta chain was sequenced within a study of graft-versus-host responses after intestinal transplantation. Study at large: Induction using anti-thymocyte globulin, followed by tacrolimus and steroids for two to three years, was given to all recipients.

About this clone itself: Its antigen is not identified.

CDR3 length: 14 residues. Germline lookup yields CDR1 SQVTM and CDR2 ANQGSEA. The V segment lost 6 bases and the J segment 3 bases; nucleotides outside the gene matches: 10. Findings and limits, study-wide: Ileal or blood samples showed some GvH clones first, and such clones were also found in recipient marrow. Early post-transplant HvG declines showed an association with peak circulating GvH clone levels. Within allografts, high graft-versus-host to host-versus-graft clonal ratios were seen among patients with graft-donor T cell macrochimerism.

Produced via immunoSEQ multiplex PCR; TCRdb's table is partial and in-frame only. The table includes about 120,000 clones, around 93% detected once. The chain couples TRBV29-1 to TRBJ2-7; 8 bases line up with TRBD2. Source: unstimulated CD4+ T cells sorted from spleen or lymph node cells, taken before intestinal transplant. The source is a human donor who received an intestinal transplant. CDR3 region: CSVVVTSAIYEQYF. CDR3 bases: TGCAGCGTCGTCGTGACTAGCGCTATCTACGAGCAGTACTTC.